This T cell receptor beta chain was sequenced in a study of blood T cells in healthy people across ages. The germline gives CDR1 SGHTA, CDR2 FQGNSA. The J segment lost 4 bases and the V segment lost 1 base, leaving 13 bases of the junction unmatched. The CDR3 totals 19 residues. This clonotype has only a few counts. The antigen remains unidentified. Alongside a J-beta primer mix, a sample-barcoded 5' primer served in a second PCR lasting about 7 to 12 cycles. Every single cDNA molecule received a tag from a template-switch adaptor with 12 random nucleotides. TCRdb itself ran the 5' RACE reads through MiXCR, one entry per CDR3 protein. The data show 1.5 million to 2 million distinct CDR3 sequences, with around 48% seen just once and more than 2% held by the top ten. Findings of the study overall: Strongly correlated with naive T cell percentage was TCR beta diversity. Both naive CD4+ cell counts and diversity were greater in long-lived donors than in aged donors. Donor CMV status, an unknown factor, possibly confounded changes in expanded clonotypes.

The sample was blood. This chain connects TRBV7-2 to TRBJ2-5; 12 bases fit TRBD2. This TCR came from a woman aged 35 to 49 in good health. The CDR3 coding sequence is TGTGCCAGCAGCTTAGGACCCCCTCTAGCGGGGGGGCCTTTAGAGACCCAGTACTTC. This translates into CASSLGPPLAGGPLETQYF. The whole variable domain, remainder taken from reference TRBV7-2 and TRBJ2-5, is GAGVSQSPSNKVTEKGKDVELRCDPISGHTALYWYRQSLGQGLEFLIYFQGNSAPDKSGLPSDRFSAERTGGSVSTLTIQRTQQEDSAVYLCASSLGPPLAGGPLETQYFGPGTRLLVL.